A single sample gave rise to the 10 T cell receptor beta chains below, sequenced in a study of blood T cell repertoires in COVID-19. Repertoires were generated with immunoSEQ multiplex PCR, while TCRdb's copy carries only in-frame clones and drops some. The sample contains roughly 340,000 clones, around 90% of which appear only once. Sequences were obtained from peripheral blood. Receptors were obtained from a woman aged 25 to 39 with COVID-19, enrolled during active disease.

This clone has only a few counts. The chain couples TRBV28 to TRBJ2-7, with TRBD1 matching over 9 bases. V was pared by 7 bases and J by 5 bases, with 12 bases of the junction left unmatched. The CDR3 covers 15 residues. Germline values: CDR1 MDHEN, CDR2 SYDVKM. The CDR3 DNA follows: TGTGCCAGCACCTCCCCGGGACAGGGTTTCCACGAGCAGTACTTC. It specifies CASTSPGQGFHEQYF.

The chain combines TRBV11-3 with TRBJ2-5, with 8 bases identical to TRBD2. This CDR3 has 15 residues. The ends lost 5 bases at V and 7 bases at J; junction bases unmatched: 12. Germline V gene lookup returns CDR1 SGHNT and CDR2 YENEEA. The CDR3 protein is CASSPLSGGPGTQYF. Written as DNA, the CDR3 is TGTGCCAGCAGCCCTCTGTCGGGAGGGCCAGGGACCCAGTACTTC.

The V gene is TRBV29-1, the J gene TRBJ2-2; D is undetermined. The germline gives CDR1 SQVTM, CDR2 ANQGSEA. Trimming took off 4 bases at V and 5 bases at J, with 11 bases between the two ends. The CDR3 is made up of 13 amino acids. The CDR3 bases are TGCAGCGTTGTTATCCAGGCGACCGGGGAGCTGTTTTTT. Residues: CSVVIQATGELFF.

J is TRBJ2-7 and V is TRBV6-4, with D uncertain. This CDR3 region has 13 residues. Trimming stripped 5 bases from V and 0 bases from J, with 8 bases between. The germline V gene encodes CDR1 MRHNA and CDR2 SNTAGT. CDR3 region: CASSWACSYEQYV. The CDR3 coding sequence is TGTGCCAGCAGTTGGGCCTGCTCCTACGAGCAGTACGTC.

V usage is TRBV7-2 and J usage is TRBJ1-2; 8 bases fit TRBD1. This CDR3 is built from 17 residues. The V gene's germline CDR1 is SGHTA and CDR2 FQGNSA. J lost 2 bases, V lost 5 bases, and 13 bases had no gene match. The CDR3, as DNA: TGTGCCAGCAGCCCTCAAAGAGACAGGGGCCTAAACTATGGCTACACCTTC. Encoded protein: CASSPQRDRGLNYGYTF.

The CDR3 DNA reads as TGTGCCAGCAGTTTGATAGCCCATGAGCAGTTCTTC. Translation: CASSLIAHEQFF. This chain joins TRBV7-9 and TRBJ2-1, with D uncertain. Looked up from germline, CDR1 is SEHNR and CDR2 is FQNEAQ (reference sequence). The germline V and J ends were trimmed by 6 bases and 8 bases, with 11 bases remaining between them. This CDR3 has 12 amino acids. The entire variable domain, with the rest obtained from reference TRBV7-9 and TRBJ2-1, is as follows: DTGVSQNPRHKITKRGQNVTFRCDPISEHNRLYWYRQTLGQGPEFLTYFQNEAQLEKSRLLSDRFSAERPKGSFSTLEIQRTEQGDSAMYLCASSLIAHEQFFGPGTRLTVL.

The chain recombines TRBV6-5 with TRBJ1-1, with D tentatively TRBD1 (6 bases). V lost 2 bases, J lost 1 base, and 8 bases lay in between. Germline V gene sequence: CDR1 MNHEY, CDR2 SVGAGI. This CDR3 comprises 14 residues. CDR3: CASSYARGNTEAFF. The CDR3 nucleotides read TGTGCCAGCAGTTACGCCAGGGGGAACACTGAAGCTTTCTTT.

This chain joins TRBV7-2 and TRBJ1-3; the match to TRBD1 covers 7 bases. CDR3 size: 14 residues. Germline V gene data show CDR1 as SGHTA and CDR2 as FQGNSA. V dropped 5 bases and J dropped 5; count of bases not matched to a gene: 6. As DNA, the CDR3 is TGTGCCAGCAGCCCCCGGGACAGACGAAACACCATATATTTT. Translation gives CASSPRDRRNTIYF.

This clone came up once. The chain carries TRBV25-1 and TRBJ2-5; TRBD1 agrees at 7 bases. J gave up 1 base and V 1 base, and 3 bases lay outside the gene matches. The germline gives CDR1 MGHDK, CDR2 SYGVNS. CDR3 length: 15 amino acids. The CDR3 loop is CASSELGDSQETQYF. Written as DNA, the CDR3 is TGTGCCAGCAGTGAATTAGGGGACAGCCAAGAGACCCAGTACTTC.

The chain uses TRBV19 and TRBJ1-5; 9 nucleotides agree with TRBD1. With 5 bases clipped from V and 2 bases from J, the junction kept 4 bases outside the gene matches. Germline lookup yields CDR1 LNHDA and CDR2 SQIVND (reference sequence). This CDR3 is 15 amino acids long. CDR3 in DNA: TGTGCCAGTAGTCCGTGGACAGGGGGCAATCAGCCCCAGCATTTT. This translates into CASSPWTGGNQPQHF.